The TCR beta chain under discussion was sequenced for a study of cytomegalovirus exposure and HLA in healthy donors. General study results and limits: CMV serostatus was the sole immune exposure data available. With later analysis, a missense DCLRE1C variant became linked to TCR beta V- and J-gene trimming.

Unrecorded immune exposure was likely among donors, who were nominally healthy when sampled. Trimming at V came to 5 bases and at J to 8 bases, leaving 9 bases not matched to a gene. The CDR3 length is 14 residues. CDR1 SNHLY and CDR2 FYNNEI come from the germline V gene. PCR was performed using 60 Vbeta and 13 Jbeta primers. Libraries were prepared by immunoSEQ multiplex PCR; TCRdb keeps only in-frame clonotypes and omits some of them. The data hold around 120,000 clones, with 75% to 90% observed a single time. Of note for this clone: Its antigen is undetermined.

J is TRBJ1-2 and V is TRBV2, with TRBD1 matching 9 bases. The clonotype originates from a female donor in good health and CMV-seropositive. The sample taken for sequencing was PBMCs. The CDR3 loop is CASSSLGQGTGYTF. DNA of the CDR3: TGTGCCAGCAGTTCGCTGGGACAGGGTACAGGCTACACCTTC.